This TCR beta chain originates from a study of blood T cell repertoires in COVID-19 (dated by TCRdb to 2020 to 2021). At the level of the whole study: The collaborator samples originated in the United States, Italy and Spain and spanned the acute and convalescent phases of COVID-19. The material from the prospective study consisted of cDNA or gDNA derived from T cells, B-cell-depleted T cells, or PBMCs. Subjects who had been exposed to COVID-19, were actively infected with it, or had recovered from it provided the deeply sampled blood TCRbeta repertoires that made up the dataset. The repertoires were released in a freely available public database intended as a resource for research on the immune response to SARS-CoV-2. The samples were drawn from two sources: the first 160 participants of the ongoing ImmuneRACE study, and over 950 subjects contributed by 6 global collaborators. The sample metadata nearly always contained a de-identified subject ID, COVID-19 status, age in years and sex. Where HLA class I and class II types were available, the types were taken from metadata supplied by the sample provider, not from assay-based typing. Overall study outcomes, separate from this receptor: How much clinical and demographic metadata was included differed by source and by participant, and the metadata was provided uncurated.

To note about this clone: The antigen it binds to is not known. Base quality data are lacking; no much larger clone is found one base away.

CDR1 and CDR2, per the germline V gene, are MNHEY and SVGEGT. V is reduced by 4 bases and J by 8 bases, leaving a spacing of 14 bases between them. Taken from cysteine to phenylalanine, the CDR3 has 14 residues. Only the CDR3 region is kept as DNA, spanning 42 bases read in frame from base 1. Enrolling through a virtual design, the prospective study's participants ranged in age from roughly 18 to 95 years and lived across 20 to 30 United States geographic areas. To assign participants to cohorts, the prospective study relied on clinical history that participants themselves reported in a screening survey and a study questionnaire. For ImmuneRACE Cohort 3, a participant was defined as recovered based on two consecutive negative NP/OP PCR tests, clearance by a healthcare professional, or resolution of symptoms. Each participant in the prospective study had whole blood, serum and a nasopharyngeal or oropharyngeal swab collected by mobile phlebotomists. Additional blood draws and questionnaires over an approximately two-month period could optionally be provided by prospective study participants. Before DNA extraction, prospective study blood samples were shipped either frozen or at room temperature.

The immunoSEQ Assay, a bias-controlled multiplex PCR, was used to amplify TCRbeta CDR3 regions from genomic DNA. As for the authors' bioinformatics: The number of nucleated cells in each sample was estimated from the amplification of reference gene primers within the assay. To quantify the absolute abundance of each unique TCRbeta CDR3 rearrangement, sequence reads were collapsed and filtered. For each sample, productive Simpson clonality was calculated as the square root of Simpson's diversity index over productive rearrangements. TCRdb limited this immuneACCESS table to in-frame rearrangements with V and J called. A share of clones is missing; checked studies link under half to unresolved V genes, and the rest is unexplained. Clone size and V and J calls were adopted from that table, with D and trimming inferred from the DNA. In all, the sample holds 360,000 or so clones, and around four fifths of those were seen once. The ten largest clonotypes hold around 5.1% of the sample.

The clonotype comes from a woman aged 45-65 years who had recovered from COVID-19. The chain is assembled from TRBV6-2 or TRBV6-3 and TRBJ1-4; the D gene cannot be named for sure. The sample taken for sequencing was PBMCs or T cells enriched from blood (not recorded which). This receptor has the CDR3 CASSFAGPNEKLFF. The bases are TGTGCCAGCAGTTTTGCGGGCCCGAACGAAAAACTGTTTTTT.